The clone carrying this T cell receptor (beta chain) was detected a few times. Its antigen is unidentified. One entry per CDR3 protein, called by TCRdb with MiXCR from the RT-PCR reads. The sample records around 150,000 distinct CDR3 sequences, 11% being singletons. These data originate in a study of response to subunit inactivated influenza vaccine. Trimming left V 7 bases short and J 4 bases short, with 19 bases between. Looked up from germline, CDR1 is WSHSY and CDR2 is SAAADI. The CDR3 extends over 15 amino acids. Overall study results and limits: The authors put forward the suggestion that each seasonal influenza vaccination may bring in only a limited number of new T cells.

Sequenced material: non-naive T cells sorted from PBMCs, taken about 6 weeks after vaccination. The chain links TRBV10-2 to TRBJ1-2, with no clear D. The source is a man between 45 and 60 years old who received an inactivated influenza vaccine. CDR3 region: CASTLLFGVGYGYTF. In DNA, the CDR3 is TGCGCCAGCACCCTCCTCTTCGGGGTGGGCTATGGCTACACCTTC.